Each of the 17 T cell receptor beta chains below was sequenced from the same sample in a study of blood T cell repertoires in COVID-19. The data were produced by immunoSEQ multiplex PCR, yet TCRdb's version contains in-frame clones alone and is incomplete. The data show about 300,000 clones, around 84% seen once. The source material was PBMCs or T cells enriched from blood (not recorded which). These receptors came from a woman aged 18-30 years who had recovered from COVID-19.

Here the CDR3 DNA reads TGTGCCATCAGCGGGACAGGTGGTAGGGGCTACACCTTC. Amino acid sequence: CAISGTGGRGYTF. The rearrangement uses TRBV10-3 and TRBJ1-2; 8 nucleotides align to TRBD1. With V trimmed by 6 bases and J by 8 bases, 8 bases remained unmatched. There are 13 residues in the CDR3. CDR1 ENHRY and CDR2 SYGVKD come from the germline V gene.

CDR3 in DNA: TGTGCCAGCTCACCGAGCGGGGGCCCCAATGAGCAGTTCTTC. Translated, it gives CASSPSGGPNEQFF. This chain connects TRBV18 to TRBJ2-1; 8 bases agree with TRBD2. Germline CDR1 reads KGHSH; CDR2 reads LQKENI. The length of the CDR3 is 14 residues. J was trimmed by 6 bases and V by 3 bases; bases with no gene match: 4.

V usage is TRBV7-9 and J usage is TRBJ2-7; possibly TRBD1 for D (6 bases). With 0 bases removed from V and 2 bases from J, the gap between germline ends came to 14 bases. The CDR3 has 16 residues. Germline CDR1 and CDR2: SEHNR and FQNEAQ (reference sequence). Here the CDR3 DNA reads TGTGCCAGCAGCTTAGCGAAGGGGACAAAAGCCTACGAGCAGTACTTC. This encodes CASSLAKGTKAYEQYF.

V gene TRBV7-8 combines with J gene TRBJ1-1; D unresolved. Germline V gene lookup returns CDR1 SGHVS and CDR2 FQNEAQ. This CDR3 is built from 13 residues. The V end was cut by 3 bases, the J end by 1 base, with 6 bases between. Here the CDR3 reads CASSFAENTEAFF. The CDR3, as DNA: TGTGCCAGCAGCTTCGCAGAGAACACTGAAGCTTTCTTT. The complete variable domain, with remaining parts taken from reference TRBV7-8 and TRBJ1-1, reads GAGVSQSPRYKVAKRGQDVALRCDPISGHVSLFWYQQALGQGPEFLTYFQNEAQLDKSGLPSDRFFAERPEGSVSTLKIQRTQQEDSAVYLCASSFAENTEAFFGQGTRLTVV.

The count of this clone is one. V gene TRBV7-9 combines with J gene TRBJ1-1; a possible D gene is TRBD1 (6 bases). The CDR3 has 12 amino acids. V lost 5 bases to trimming and J lost 7 bases, with 11 bases between them. CDR1 is SEHNR, CDR2 FQNEAQ, per germline (reference sequence). The CDR3 DNA is TGTGCCAGCAGCCCCGGACAGCTTGAAGCTTTCTTT. Translating it yields CASSPGQLEAFF. The full variable domain, its missing parts supplied by reference TRBV7-9 and TRBJ1-1, is DTGVSQNPRHKITKRGQNVTFRCDPISEHNRLYWYRQTLGQGPEFLTYFQNEAQLEKSRLLSDRFSAERPKGSFSTLEIQRTEQGDSAMYLCASSPGQLEAFFGQGTRLTVV.

This chain joins TRBV18 and TRBJ1-1; D is possibly TRBD1 (6 bases). V lost 2 bases, J lost 3 bases, and 13 bases lay in between. The CDR3 is 15 residues long. Per the germline V gene, CDR1 is KGHSH and CDR2 is LQKENI. Written as DNA, the CDR3 is TGTGCCAGCTCACCAGGACAAGAGGGGGACACTGAAGCTTTCTTT. Translated, it gives CASSPGQEGDTEAFF.

This chain joins TRBV19 and TRBJ2-7; possibly TRBD1 for D (6 bases). The CDR3 totals 17 residues. Deletions cut 7 bases from V and 2 bases from J, with 24 bases between. CDR1 and CDR2 from the germline V gene are LNHDA and SQIVND (reference sequence). The CDR3 DNA follows: TGTGCCAGTACCCCCGGGCGCAAGACAGGCAGGACCTACGAGCAGTACTTC. This encodes CASTPGRKTGRTYEQYF.

The chain couples TRBV10-1 to TRBJ2-6, with a possible D match to TRBD2 (7 bases). Trimming pared 3 bases from V and 2 bases from J, leaving 11 bases between. The CDR3 has 16 amino acids. The germline V gene has CDR1 WNHNN and CDR2 SYGVQD (reference sequence). CDR3 DNA: TGCGCCAGCAGTGAAGGGGGGGAGCCTGGGGCCAACGTCCTGACTTTC. Translating gives CASSEGGEPGANVLTF.

V usage is TRBV9 and J usage is TRBJ2-7, with a tentative D call TRBD2 (6 bases). This CDR3 comprises 17 residues. Trimming took off 0 bases at V and 7 bases at J, with 23 bases between the two ends. In germline, CDR1 is SGDLS, CDR2 YYNGEE. Here the CDR3 DNA reads TGTGCCAGCAGCGTAGGTCCCAGACTAGTCCCTCTGAGTGAGCAGTACTTC. It encodes CASSVGPRLVPLSEQYF.

The chain recombines TRBV11-2 with TRBJ1-3; D unclear. This CDR3 region has 15 residues. Looked up from germline, CDR1 is SGHAT and CDR2 is FQNNGV. V was shortened by 5 bases and J by 0 bases, with 11 bases between the two germline ends. CDR3 protein: CASSPDISSGNTIYF. Written as DNA, the CDR3 is TGTGCCAGCAGCCCAGACATCAGCTCTGGAAACACCATATATTTT.

CDR3 bases: TGTGCCAGCAGCCTCGGACAGGCGGTTAGTGGCTACACCTTC. It translates to CASSLGQAVSGYTF. V is TRBV28 and J is TRBJ1-2; 7 positions match TRBD1. Germline assignment: CDR1 MDHEN and CDR2 SYDVKM. Trimming at V came to 6 bases and at J to 7 bases, leaving 11 bases not matched to a gene. There are 14 residues in the CDR3.

The rearrangement uses TRBV6-5 and TRBJ1-2, with 7 bases fitting TRBD1. The CDR3 loop spans 14 amino acids. Germline CDR1 reads MNHEY; CDR2 reads SVGAGI. Trimming cost V 2 bases and J 4 bases; bases outside gene matches: 4. CDR3 coding DNA: TGTGCCAGCAGTTACGGCGGGACAGCCTATGGCTACACCTTC. Encoded protein: CASSYGGTAYGYTF.

This clone was seen once. The chain uses TRBV3-1 (or the pseudogene TRBV3-2) and TRBJ1-4, with a tentative D call TRBD1 (5 bases). The V gene's germline CDR1 is LGHDT and CDR2 YNNKEL (reference sequence). V lost 4 bases, J lost 0 bases, and 12 bases lay in between. The CDR3 is 16 residues long. The CDR3 protein is CASSPPTGTTNEKLFF. CDR3 nucleotide sequence: TGTGCCAGCAGCCCGCCCACAGGTACAACTAATGAAAAACTGTTTTTT.

This chain links TRBV10-3 with TRBJ1-1; D might be TRBD1 (6 bases). V lost 11 bases and J 3 bases, leaving 16 bases between the germline ends. This CDR3 comprises 13 residues. Germline V CDR1 and CDR2: ENHRY, SYGVKD. The CDR3 DNA reads as TGTGCCTCCGCAGGGGATCGGGACACTGAAGCTTTCTTT. This sequence encodes CASAGDRDTEAFF.

The chain combines TRBV5-5 with TRBJ1-1, with D tentatively TRBD1 (6 bases). This CDR3 contains 13 residues. Germline V gene data show CDR1 as SGHKS and CDR2 as YYEKEE (reference sequence). V was trimmed by 0 bases and J by 3 bases, leaving 6 bases between them. DNA for the CDR3: TGTGCCAGCAGCTTGGACAGGGACACTGAAGCTTTCTTT. Encoded protein: CASSLDRDTEAFF.

The chain uses TRBV6-2 or TRBV6-3 and TRBJ2-6; D is unclear. CDR1 MNHEY and CDR2 SVGEGT come from the germline V gene. The germline V and J ends were trimmed by 5 bases and 1 base, with 3 bases remaining between them. The CDR3 loop spans 13 amino acids. For the CDR3, the DNA is TGTGCCAGCAGTCAATCTGGGGCCAACGTCCTGACTTTC. The encoded protein is CASSQSGANVLTF.

The rearrangement links TRBV19 to TRBJ2-5; D may be TRBD1 (6 bases). Trimming left V 3 bases short and J 2 bases short, with 13 bases between. There are 15 residues in the CDR3. CDR1 is LNHDA, CDR2 SQIVND, per germline (reference sequence). The CDR3: CASSISYRAQETQYF. CDR3 sequence (DNA): TGTGCCAGTAGTATTTCGTACAGGGCGCAAGAGACCCAGTACTTC.